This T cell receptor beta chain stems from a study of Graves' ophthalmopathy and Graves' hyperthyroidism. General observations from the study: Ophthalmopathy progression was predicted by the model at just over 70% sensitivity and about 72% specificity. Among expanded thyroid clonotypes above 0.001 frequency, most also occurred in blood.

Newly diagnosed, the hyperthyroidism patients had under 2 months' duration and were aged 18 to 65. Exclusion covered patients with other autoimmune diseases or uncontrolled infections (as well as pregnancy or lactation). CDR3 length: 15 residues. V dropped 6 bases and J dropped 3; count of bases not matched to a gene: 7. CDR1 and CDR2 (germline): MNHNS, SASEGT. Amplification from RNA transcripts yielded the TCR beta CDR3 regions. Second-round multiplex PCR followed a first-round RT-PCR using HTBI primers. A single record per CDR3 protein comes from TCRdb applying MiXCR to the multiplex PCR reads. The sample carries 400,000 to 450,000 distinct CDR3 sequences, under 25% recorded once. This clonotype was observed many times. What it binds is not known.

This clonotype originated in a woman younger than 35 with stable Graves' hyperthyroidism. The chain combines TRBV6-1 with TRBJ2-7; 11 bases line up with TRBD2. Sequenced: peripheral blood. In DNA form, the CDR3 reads TGTGCCAGCAGATCCGGGACTAGCGGATACTACGAGCAGTACTTC. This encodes CASRSGTSGYYEQYF.